These T cell receptor beta chains were read from a single sample in a study of T cell responses to AZD1222 COVID-19 vaccine. The repertoire was sequenced with immunoSEQ multiplex PCR; TCRdb's copy has only in-frame clones and lacks some. The table lists approximately 130,000 clones, roughly 87% of them singletons. The sequencing used peripheral blood, collected 28 days after the second AZD1222 dose. Receptor source: an adult who received the AZD1222 COVID-19 vaccine. CDR3s include the opening cysteine and the closing phenylalanine or tryptophan. A D gene is named only where the DNA matches it firmly. Clone size appears in some rows only: once, few, many, or a class for an expanded clone.

clone size,V gene,J gene,D gene,CDR3 DNA,CDR3 protein
-,TRBV30,TRBJ2-4,-,TGTGCCTGGAGTGTTGGCACAGGTGGAACCAAAAACATTCAGTACTTC,CAWSVGTGGTKNIQYF
-,TRBV28,TRBJ1-2,-,TGTGCCAGCAGTTTATCCTCAGGGAGAGACTATGGCTACACCTTC,CASSLSSGRDYGYTF
-,TRBV5-4,TRBJ2-7,TRBD1,TGTGCCAGCAGCCCCTGGACAGGGGGTATTCACGAGCAGTACTTC,CASSPWTGGIHEQYF
-,TRBV30,TRBJ2-1,TRBD2,TGTGCCCGAGGTCAGCGGGAGGGGAATGAGCAGTTCTTC,CARGQREGNEQFF
few,TRBV7-9,TRBJ1-4,-,TGTGCCAGCAGTCGGACGTCAACTAATGAAAAACTGTTTTTT,CASSRTSTNEKLFF
-,TRBV9,TRBJ2-1,-,TGTGCCAGCAGCGTCTCACCGATTGTGAGGGAGCAGTTCTTC,CASSVSPIVREQFF
-,TRBV4-1,TRBJ2-1,-,TGCGCCAGCAGCCAAGATGGCACTTTCAATGAGCAGTTCTTC,CASSQDGTFNEQFF
-,TRBV10-3,TRBJ1-1,TRBD1,TGTGCCATTAGGGACAGGGTGAGAACTGAAGCTTTCTTT,CAIRDRVRTEAFF
-,TRBV20-1,TRBJ2-7,-,TGCAGTGCTAGTAGAACTGCTAACGAGCAGTACTTC,CSASRTANEQYF
-,TRBV30,TRBJ1-3,TRBD1,TGTGCCTGGGGAAGTCCCACAGGGGCTGGAAACACCATATATTTT,CAWGSPTGAGNTIYF
-,TRBV5-1,TRBJ2-7,TRBD1,TGCGCCAGCAGCGTGGGACAGGGCACCGTCGAGCAGTACTTC,CASSVGQGTVEQYF
once,TRBV10-3,TRBJ2-4,-,TGTGCCATCAGTCCGGGCGGGGACATTCAGTACTTC,CAISPGGDIQYF
-,TRBV3-1/TRBV3-2,TRBJ2-1,TRBD2,TGTGCCAGCAGCCCCCGCGGGGCGGGCGGGGGGTCCTACAATGAGCAGTTCTTC,CASSPRGAGGGSYNEQFF
-,TRBV19,TRBJ2-4,TRBD1,TGTGCCTCTGGACAGGGGGCAGGGGTGAAGAACATTCAGTACTTC,CASGQGAGVKNIQYF
-,TRBV5-4,TRBJ2-1,-,TGTGCCAGCAGCTTGGGGACCCTTAGCTCCTACAATGAGCAGTTCTTC,CASSLGTLSSYNEQFF
-,TRBV5-1,TRBJ1-4,TRBD1,TGCGCCAGCAGCCAGACAGGGATTAATGAAAAACTGTTTTTT,CASSQTGINEKLFF
-,TRBV18,TRBJ1-2,TRBD1,TGTGCCAGCTCACCAGAACCGGGACAGGGGTTTCTAGGCTATGGCTACACCTTC,CASSPEPGQGFLGYGYTF
-,TRBV7-9,TRBJ2-1,TRBD2,TGTGCCAGCAGCTTAGATGTAGCGGGAAAATACAATGAGCAGTTCTTC,CASSLDVAGKYNEQFF
-,TRBV28,TRBJ2-1,TRBD2,TGTGCCAGCAGTTTACCGCGCGGGGGATCCTACAATGAGCAGTTCTTC,CASSLPRGGSYNEQFF
-,TRBV4-3,TRBJ2-7,-,TGCGCCAGCAGCCAAGAAGGGCAATACGAGCAGTACTTC,CASSQEGQYEQYF
-,TRBV7-9,TRBJ1-1,-,TGTGCCAGCAGCTTCACAAGCTTAGGCACTGAAGCTTTCTTT,CASSFTSLGTEAFF
once,TRBV5-5,TRBJ1-6,-,TGTGCCAGCAGCCCGTCGCAGGGAAATAATTCACCCCTCCACTTT,CASSPSQGNNSPLHF
-,TRBV27,TRBJ1-3,TRBD1,TGTGCCAGCAGTCGCGACAGGGGAGGAAACACCATATATTTT,CASSRDRGGNTIYF
-,TRBV5-1,TRBJ2-1,-,TGCGCCAGCAGCTCCAGGGGAGACAATGAGCAGTTCTTC,CASSSRGDNEQFF
-,TRBV27,TRBJ2-2,-,TGTGCCAGCAGCCCAGAGGGGCCCCGCAATCGAAGGACCGGGGAGCTGTTTTTT,CASSPEGPRNRRTGELFF
few,TRBV2,TRBJ2-7,TRBD2,TGTGCCAGCATGTTGGGGACTAGCTACGAGCAGTACTTC,CASMLGTSYEQYF
-,TRBV4-3,TRBJ1-2,TRBD1,TGCGCCAGCAGCCAAGCGGACAGGGAGGGGAATGGCTACACCTTC,CASSQADREGNGYTF
once,TRBV19,TRBJ2-3,-,TGTGCCAGTAGACAGGGATCCCCCTCCACAGATACGCAGTATTTT,CASRQGSPSTDTQYF
-,TRBV7-2,TRBJ1-1,-,TGTGCCAGCAGCTTAGGGAGCAGATTGAACACTGAAGCTTTCTTT,CASSLGSRLNTEAFF
-,TRBV5-1,TRBJ2-7,TRBD2,TGCGCCAGCAGCTTGACTAGCGGGGGGACCTACGAGCAGTACTTC,CASSLTSGGTYEQYF
-,TRBV12-5,TRBJ1-6,-,TGTGACAAGGGGAATTCACCCCTCCACTTT,CDKGNSPLHF
-,TRBV10-1,TRBJ2-7,TRBD1,TGCGCCAGCAGTGTAGACAGGGACTCCTACGAGCAGTACTTC,CASSVDRDSYEQYF
-,TRBV19,TRBJ1-2,-,TGTGCCAGTAGTATAGAACGTTGGGCAGGGCAACGTGGCTACACCTTC,CASSIERWAGQRGYTF
-,TRBV10-3,TRBJ1-5,-,TGTGCCATCTCAGCAGGGGCCGGTCAGCCCCAGCATTTT,CAISAGAGQPQHF
-,TRBV7-2,TRBJ2-7,-,TGTGCCAGCAGCTTAGCATTAGGAAGCTCCTACGAGCAGTACTTC,CASSLALGSSYEQYF
-,TRBV7-8,TRBJ2-5,-,TGTGCCAGCAGCTTGGGCGTACGTCCCGAGACCCAGTACTTC,CASSLGVRPETQYF
-,TRBV6-2/TRBV6-3,TRBJ2-1,-,TGTGCCAGCAGTCCGCCGGGGTGGAGGGGCAATGAGCAGTTCTTC,CASSPPGWRGNEQFF
-,TRBV7-2,TRBJ2-1,TRBD2,TGTGCCAGCAGCTTAGATCTAGCGGGGTCCTACAATGAGCAGTTCTTC,CASSLDLAGSYNEQFF
-,TRBV27,TRBJ1-1,-,TGTGCCAGCAGACAACACGACAGGACTGAAGCTTTCTTT,CASRQHDRTEAFF
-,TRBV28,TRBJ1-5,TRBD1,TGTGCCACCGCCGTCGACAGGGGGGGATATAGCAATCAGCCCCAGCATTTT,CATAVDRGGYSNQPQHF